This T cell receptor beta chain was recorded in a study of regulatory T cells in long-lasting Graves disease. HTBI primers from iRepertoire and Arm-PCR of CDR3 regions yielded the TCR beta libraries. TCRdb recomputed calls from the multiplex PCR reads with MiXCR, one row per CDR3 protein. The sample includes 350,000 to 400,000 distinct CDR3 sequences, roughly 15% of them seen just once. Looked up from germline, CDR1 is SGHRS and CDR2 is YFSETQ. Trimming left V 2 bases short and J 9 bases short, with 21 bases between. The CDR3 is made up of 16 amino acids. Sample time point: newly diagnosed GD, antithyroid drugs for less than 3 months. PBMCs were the source of the RNA used for TCR sequencing. This clonotype occurred many times.

Specimen: peripheral blood mononuclear cells (PBMCs), collected at new diagnosis, from a patient treated with antithyroid drugs. The source is a female donor with Graves disease. The chain is built from TRBV5-1 and TRBJ2-1; D is possibly TRBD2 (6 bases). The CDR3 loop is CASSFTGETRSGEQFF. DNA of the CDR3: TGCGCCAGCAGCTTTACGGGGGAGACTAGGAGTGGTGAGCAGTTCTTC.